The 5 T cell receptor beta chains below were found in one sample sequenced in a study of blood T cell repertoires in COVID-19. Sequencing used immunoSEQ multiplex PCR; TCRdb keeps in-frame clones, though not all of them. The table includes some 250,000 clones, roughly 86% detected once. The material sequenced was peripheral blood. These receptors were collected from a woman younger than 45 who had recovered from COVID-19.

The V gene is TRBV2, the J gene TRBJ1-1; possibly TRBD1 for D (5 bases). This CDR3 has 13 amino acids. Per the germline V gene, CDR1 is SNHLY and CDR2 is FYNNEI. V lost 7 bases and J lost 1, with 10 bases in between. The CDR3 coding sequence is TGTGCCAGCACCGCCACAGGGAACACTGAAGCTTTCTTT. Amino acid sequence: CASTATGNTEAFF.

The chain joins TRBV10-3 to TRBJ1-5, with D possibly matching TRBD1 (6 bases). The germline CDR1 and CDR2 sequences are ENHRY and SYGVKD. V was cut by 6 bases and J by 4 bases, with 13 bases left in between. There are 14 residues in the CDR3. DNA for the CDR3: TGTGCCATCAGCAGCAGGGGCCCTAATCAGCCCCAGCATTTT. It yields the protein CAISSRGPNQPQHF.

CDR3 amino acids: CAVSGAKYGYTF. As DNA, the CDR3 is TGTGCCGTCTCAGGGGCCAAATATGGCTACACCTTC. The chain is built from TRBV10-3 and TRBJ1-2; TRBD1 might be the D (6 bases). Germline V lookup: CDR1 ENHRY, CDR2 SYGVKD. Trimming pared 11 bases from V and 5 bases from J, leaving 15 bases between. The CDR3 is 12 residues long.

The rearrangement links TRBV10-3 to TRBJ1-1, with a weak D call TRBD1 (5 bases). V shed 10 bases and J shed 5 bases, with 26 bases lying between them. CDR3 size: 16 residues. The germline V gene encodes CDR1 ENHRY and CDR2 SYGVKD. The CDR3 DNA sequence: TGTGCCACCTCTCCGCAGGGTGAACGCGGCAAGACTGAAGCTTTCTTT. Amino acid sequence: CATSPQGERGKTEAFF.

The rearrangement joins TRBV25-1 to TRBJ1-2; 7 positions match TRBD1. Germline V gene data show CDR1 as MGHDK and CDR2 as SYGVNS. CDR3 length: 14 amino acids. Losses at the gene ends were 7 bases for V and 5 bases for J; bases not matched to a gene: 10. CDR3 nucleotides: TGTGCCAGCAAGCGTGAAGGGGGCTATTATGGCTACACCTTC. Its protein product is CASKREGGYYGYTF.